Given below is one T cell receptor (beta chain) in context. Its antigen remains unknown. CDR1 and CDR2 (germline): SGHNT, YYREEE (reference sequence). With 4 bases clipped from V and 0 bases from J, the junction kept 7 bases outside the gene matches. The CDR3 runs 16 residues. These data belong to a study of T cell responses to AZD1222 COVID-19 vaccine. General observations from the study: CD4 TCRs associated with vaccination spanned spike, dominating at 160-218 and 743-854. Recipients of AZD1222 seropositive at baseline numbered only 5 or 6.

The method was immunoSEQ multiplex PCR; TCRdb's version includes in-frame clones alone and lacks a portion of them. The table includes roughly 120,000 clones, 88% detected once. The rearrangement joins TRBV5-4 to TRBJ1-3; 7 bases line up with TRBD1. Sequences were derived from peripheral blood, sampled on day 0 of AZD1222 vaccination. The TCR was taken from an adult in good health. The CDR3 coding sequence is TGTGCCAGCAGCGGGGAGACAGGGAACTCTGGAAACACCATATATTTT. It yields the protein CASSGETGNSGNTIYF.